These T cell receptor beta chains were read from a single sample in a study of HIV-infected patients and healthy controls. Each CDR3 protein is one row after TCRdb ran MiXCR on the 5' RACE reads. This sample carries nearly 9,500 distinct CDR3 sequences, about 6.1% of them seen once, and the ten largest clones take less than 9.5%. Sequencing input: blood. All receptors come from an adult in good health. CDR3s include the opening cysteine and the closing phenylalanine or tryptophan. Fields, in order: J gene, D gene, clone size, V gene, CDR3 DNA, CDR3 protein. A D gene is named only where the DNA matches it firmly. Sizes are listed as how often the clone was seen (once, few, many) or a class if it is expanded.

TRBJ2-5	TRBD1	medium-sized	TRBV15	TGTGCCACCAGCGCCCGACAGGGAGCGGAGACCCAGTACTTC	CATSARQGAETQYF
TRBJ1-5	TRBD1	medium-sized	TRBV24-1	TGTGCCACCAGTGATGACAGGGGAGTGGGTCAGCCCCAGCATTTT	CATSDDRGVGQPQHF
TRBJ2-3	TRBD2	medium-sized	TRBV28	TGTGCCAGCTCCCAACAGCGGGGGGGCTGGACAGATACGCAGTATTTT	CASSQQRGGWTDTQYF
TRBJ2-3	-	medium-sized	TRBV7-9	TGTGCCAGCAGCTCAAACAGGGGCGGGGGAGATACGCAGTATTTT	CASSSNRGGGDTQYF
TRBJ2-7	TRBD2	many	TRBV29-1	TGCAGCGTTGAACCGACTAGCGGGGGGGCCGAGCAGTACTTC	CSVEPTSGGAEQYF
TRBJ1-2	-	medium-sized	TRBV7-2	TGTGCCAGCAGCTTTGAGAGGGCGAGGGGAGATGGCTACACCTTC	CASSFERARGDGYTF
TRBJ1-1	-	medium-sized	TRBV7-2	TGTGCCAGCAGCTTAGCGGTGGAACCCCCTGAAGCTTTCTTT	CASSLAVEPPEAFF
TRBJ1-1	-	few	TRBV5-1	TGCGCCAGCAGCTTGGGGGCCGGGACGGAAGCTTTCTTT	CASSLGAGTEAFF
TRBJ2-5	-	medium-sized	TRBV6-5	TGTGCCAGCAGTTACTCCCCCATGGAGACCCAGTACTTC	CASSYSPMETQYF
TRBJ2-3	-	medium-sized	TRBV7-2	TGTGCCAGCAGCCCCTCGGAGGCCTCCGATACGCAGTATTTT	CASSPSEASDTQYF
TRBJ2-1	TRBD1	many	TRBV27	TGTGCCAGCGGGCAACCGGGACAGGGCTGGGATCGCGAGCAGTTCTTC	CASGQPGQGWDREQFF
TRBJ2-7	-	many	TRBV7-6	TGTGCCAGCAGCTTAGGCAGGGGCCACTCCTACGAGCAGTACTTC	CASSLGRGHSYEQYF
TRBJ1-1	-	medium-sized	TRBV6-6	TGTGCCAGCAGTAGCACGGTCCAGTCCGAAGCTTTCTTT	CASSSTVQSEAFF
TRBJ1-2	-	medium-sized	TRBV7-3	TGTGCCAGCAGCCCTTCGGGGGGCAACTATGGCTACACCTTC	CASSPSGGNYGYTF
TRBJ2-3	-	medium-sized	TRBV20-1	TGCAGTGCTGGAGAAGGACCCACAGATACGCAGTATTTT	CSAGEGPTDTQYF